The present TCR beta chain was sequenced within a study of T cell responses to AZD1222 COVID-19 vaccine. Assay used: immunoSEQ multiplex PCR; TCRdb lists only in-frame clones, some missing. This sample has around 120,000 clones, with roughly 84% found just once. Overall study findings and caveats: Nearly half of unique spike-specific TCRs reportedly avoided B.1.351 and B.1.1.7 mutated regions. Females made up more of the donors, who were largely white British, and clonal diversity may have come out too low.

This clone was counted a single time. Its antigen is as yet unknown. CDR1 and CDR2 (germline): GTSNPN, SVGIG (reference sequence). The CDR3 sequence is 9 residues long. V lost 6 bases and J lost 9, with 3 bases in between. The TCR comes from an adult in good health. V and J are TRBV30 and TRBJ1-6, with D unresolved. Here the sequenced sample was peripheral blood, taken on day 0 of AZD1222 vaccination. CDR3 nucleotide sequence: TGTGCCTGCGGTTCACCCCTCCACTTT. It translates to CACGSPLHF.